This entry lists 6 T cell receptor beta chains sequenced from one sample in a study of T-cell memory formation after mild COVID-19. TCRdb passed the 5' RACE reads through MiXCR, listing each CDR3 protein once. The sample shows fewer than 400,000 distinct CDR3 sequences, 15% to 20% of them seen only once. Material for sequencing was PBMCs or a T cell subset sorted from them (not recorded which). These receptors all come from a man aged 18 to 30 who had mild COVID-19 (a few samples of this study predate the infection). Cell type and time point are not known.

This clonotype was seen more than once but under ten times. This sequence joins TRBV5-1 and TRBJ2-5; 10 nucleotides align to TRBD2. The J segment lost 11 bases and the V segment lost 4 bases, leaving 11 bases of the junction unmatched. The CDR3 totals 14 residues. CDR1 SGHRS and CDR2 YFSETQ come from the germline V gene. The DNA of the CDR3 is TGCGCCAGCAGCCCTAGCGGGGGAGTGCGGGTTCAGTACTTC. This sequence encodes CASSPSGGVRVQYF.

This clonotype was observed a handful of times. The V and J genes are TRBV9 and TRBJ2-3; weak D call: TRBD2 (5 bases). The V gene lost 0 bases and the J gene lost 6 bases, with 11 bases spanning the gap. This CDR3 contains 14 residues. CDR1 and CDR2 (germline): SGDLS, YYNGEE. The CDR3 DNA sequence: TGTGCCAGCAGCGTAGCTAGCCGTCCGGATACGCAGTATTTT. This gives the protein CASSVASRPDTQYF. The full variable domain, its missing parts supplied by reference TRBV9 and TRBJ2-3, is DSGVTQTPKHLITATGQRVTLRCSPRSGDLSVYWYQQSLDQGLQFLIQYYNGEERAKGNILERFSAQQFPDLHSELNLSSLELGDSALYFCASSVASRPDTQYFGPGTRLTVL.

The chain carries TRBV6-2 or TRBV6-3 and TRBJ2-7; D possibly corresponds to TRBD2 (6 bases). Germline CDR1 is MNHEY and CDR2 is SVGEGT. Trimming took off 7 bases at V and 6 bases at J, with 13 bases between the two ends. This CDR3 is built from 12 residues. CDR3 sequence reads: CASTPWGGEQYF. The CDR3 region has the DNA TGTGCCAGCACCCCCTGGGGAGGCGAGCAGTACTTC.

This clonotype occurred a few times. This chain joins TRBV4-1 and TRBJ1-1; D gene uncertain. Looked up from germline, CDR1 is MGHRA and CDR2 is YSYEKL. The CDR3 extends over 16 amino acids. Trimming removed 3 bases from V and 6 bases from J, with 20 bases in between. CDR3 amino acids: CASSQGAVRGSSEAFF. CDR3 bases: TGCGCCAGCAGCCAGGGCGCCGTCAGAGGGTCCTCTGAAGCTTTCTTT.

V and J are TRBV5-1 and TRBJ2-7; 7 bases fit TRBD1. V dropped 0 bases and J dropped 7; count of bases not matched to a gene: 13. Germline CDR1 and CDR2: SGHRS and YFSETQ. This CDR3 has 16 amino acids. CDR3 sequence reads: CASSLGRGSLQEEQYF. The CDR3 DNA follows: TGCGCCAGCAGCTTGGGCAGGGGGTCGCTTCAAGAAGAGCAGTACTTC. Drawing the rest from reference TRBV5-1 and TRBJ2-7, the complete variable domain is KAGVTQTPRYLIKTRGQQVTLSCSPISGHRSVSWYQQTPGQGLQFLFEYFSETQRNKGNFPGRFSGRQFSNSRSEMNVSTLELGDSALYLCASSLGRGSLQEEQYFGPGTRLTVT.

This clonotype was seen a handful of times. J is TRBJ1-2 and V is TRBV29-1, with D possibly being TRBD1 (6 bases). Per the germline V gene, CDR1 is SQVTM and CDR2 is ANQGSEA. The CDR3 loop spans 16 amino acids. The ends were cut back, 6 bases at V and 0 bases at J, with 20 bases in the middle. The chain's CDR3 is CSVGGTGKGANYGYTF. For the CDR3, the DNA is TGCAGCGTGGGGGGAACAGGGAAAGGAGCTAACTATGGCTACACCTTC.